The 27 T cell receptor beta chains below all came from one sample that was sequenced in a study of spatial heterogeneity in lung cancer. TCRdb re-called the 5' RACE reads with MiXCR, one entry per CDR3 protein. There are tens of thousands of distinct CDR3 sequences in the sample; 10% to 15% occur only once, and approximately 7.2% lies in the top ten. Time point noted: sample taken at primary tumor resection. Unsorted whole RNA of tumor, nontumor lung or frozen PBMC was sequenced. The specimen comprised PBMCs, sampled at surgery. The receptors derive from a male donor with early-stage non-small cell lung cancer.

The chain recombines TRBV5-1 with TRBJ2-1; 9 nucleotides line up with TRBD2. The germline V gene encodes CDR1 SGHRS and CDR2 YFSETQ. Unmatched junction bases numbered 14, after V lost 3 bases and J lost 10 bases. The length of the CDR3 is 16 residues. CDR3 DNA sequence: TGCGCCAGCAGCTCCCATGCTAGCGGGAAGTCGGGGGAGCAGTTCTTC. Its translation: CASSSHASGKSGEQFF.

This clonotype was seen many times. The chain employs TRBV6-5 and TRBJ2-2; no definite D call. From germline, CDR1 is MNHEY and CDR2 SVGAGI. This CDR3 is 13 amino acids long. Trimming left V 2 bases short and J 6 bases short, with 7 bases between. CDR3 DNA sequence: TGTGCCAGCAGTTACACCGTTTCCGGGGAGCTGTTTTTT. Amino acid sequence: CASSYTVSGELFF.

The rearrangement joins TRBV4-3 to TRBJ1-5, with a tentative D call TRBD1 (5 bases). Germline V gives CDR1 LGHNA, CDR2 YSLEER. The V end lost 0 bases, the J end lost 4 bases, and 13 bases lay between the germline ends. This CDR3 spans 16 amino acids. CDR3 in DNA: TGCGCCAGCAGCCAAGATTGGGGCAGTATGAATCAGCCCCAGCATTTT. It encodes CASSQDWGSMNQPQHF.

This clonotype was detected ten times or more. Here the CDR3 DNA reads TGTGCCATCAGTGACGGGGGTGCGGGCGAGCAGTACTTC. Residues: CAISDGGAGEQYF. The rearrangement links TRBV10-3 to TRBJ2-7; D is possibly TRBD2 (6 bases). The CDR3 sequence is 13 residues long. V lost 3 bases, J lost 6 bases, and 12 bases lay in between. Germline V gene lookup returns CDR1 ENHRY and CDR2 SYGVKD.

Many counts were recorded for this clonotype. The V and J genes are TRBV5-1 and TRBJ2-1, with 11 bases fitting TRBD2. V lost 5 bases and J lost 6; bases outside the gene matches: 4. There are 14 residues in the CDR3. CDR1 is SGHRS, CDR2 YFSETQ, per germline. Here the CDR3 reads CASSGGLAANEQFF. CDR3 in DNA: TGCGCCAGCAGTGGGGGACTAGCGGCCAATGAGCAGTTCTTC.

There are a few counts of this clonotype. This chain connects TRBV29-1 to TRBJ2-7, with D perhaps TRBD1 or TRBD2 (5 bases each). Trimming cost V 1 base and J 0 bases, with 16 bases left between them. Germline V CDR1 and CDR2: SQVTM, ANQGSEA. The CDR3 sequence is 16 residues long. CDR3 nucleotides: TGCAGCGTTGAAGGTGAGATGCTTGGGGGCTCCTACGAGCAGTACTTC. The encoded protein is CSVEGEMLGGSYEQYF.

DNA for the CDR3: TGTGCCAGCAAGTACAGACAAGAGACCCAGTACTTC. It encodes CASKYRQETQYF. V is TRBV6-1 and J is TRBJ2-5; D ambiguous. This CDR3 is 12 amino acids long. The germline V and J ends were trimmed by 7 bases and 2 bases, with 8 bases remaining between them. Germline CDR1 reads MNHNS; CDR2 reads SASEGT.

This clonotype was seen repeatedly, ten times or more. The gene calls are TRBV28 and TRBJ2-6; weak D call: TRBD1 (6 bases). The CDR3 is 16 residues long. V lost 7 bases and J lost 0, with 13 bases in between. Germline loops: CDR1 MDHEN, CDR2 SYDVKM. The CDR3 DNA sequence: TGTGCCAGCACCCCGACAGGAACCTCTGGGGCCAACGTCCTGACTTTC. This gives the protein CASTPTGTSGANVLTF.

The V and J genes are TRBV20-1 and TRBJ2-1; 9 positions match TRBD2. The CDR3 is made up of 13 amino acids. J was trimmed by 9 bases and V by 3 bases; bases with no gene match: 6. Germline V gene sequence: CDR1 DFQATT, CDR2 SNEGSKA (reference sequence). The CDR3 loop reads CSARTSGSGEQFF. CDR3 nucleotide sequence: TGCAGTGCTAGGACTAGCGGTAGCGGTGAGCAGTTCTTC.

The chain uses TRBV25-1 and TRBJ1-2; D is undetermined. Trimming removed 1 base from V and 4 bases from J, with 10 bases in between. From germline, CDR1 is MGHDK and CDR2 SYGVNS. The CDR3 sequence is 14 residues long. The CDR3, as DNA: TGTGCCAGCAGTGAATTGGGTCTACTCTATGGCTACACCTTC. This codes for CASSELGLLYGYTF.

This rearrangement joins TRBV4-3 to TRBJ2-7, with 9 bases that match TRBD2. CDR1 is LGHNA and CDR2 is YSLEER in the germline V gene. The length of the CDR3 is 18 residues. The J segment lost 3 bases and the V segment lost 0 bases, leaving 12 bases of the junction unmatched. The chain's CDR3 is CASSQDIWLAGLFYEQYF. CDR3 sequence (DNA): TGCGCCAGCAGCCAAGACATTTGGCTAGCGGGACTCTTCTACGAGCAGTACTTC.

The chain carries TRBV7-9 and TRBJ2-7; 7 bases fit TRBD1. The CDR3 has 14 amino acids. The V gene's germline CDR1 is SEHNR and CDR2 FQNEAQ (reference sequence). J was trimmed by 3 bases and V by 5 bases; bases with no gene match: 7. The CDR3 DNA sequence: TGTGCCAGCAGCAGAGGCGACAGGGTCTACGAGCAGTACTTC. Translation gives CASSRGDRVYEQYF.

This clonotype was observed many times. The chain couples TRBV5-1 to TRBJ2-1, with a possible D match to TRBD2 (6 bases). This CDR3 is built from 15 residues. CDR1 and CDR2 (germline): SGHRS, YFSETQ. V gave up 0 bases and J gave up 10 bases, with 17 bases separating them. This chain's CDR3 is CASSLGGGIASEQFF. The CDR3 DNA follows: TGCGCCAGCAGCTTGGGCGGAGGGATAGCCAGCGAGCAGTTCTTC.

This clonotype has only a few counts. The chain joins TRBV6-6 to TRBJ2-3, with TRBD2 matching 7 bases. Per the germline V gene, CDR1 is MNHNY and CDR2 is SVGAGI (reference sequence). The CDR3 runs 20 residues. Trimming removed 4 bases from V and 0 bases from J; junction bases left unmatched: 19. CDR3 sequence reads: CASSWGGATLWQPSTDTQYF. The CDR3 region has the DNA TGTGCCAGCAGTTGGGGAGGGGCCACTCTCTGGCAGCCTAGCACAGATACGCAGTATTTT.

This clonotype has a handful of counts. The gene calls are TRBV5-4 and TRBJ2-7, with TRBD2 identical over 10 bases. Germline V gene sequence: CDR1 SGHNT, CDR2 YYREEE (reference sequence). V lost 2 bases and J lost 4; bases outside the gene matches: 6. The length of the CDR3 is 15 residues. CDR3 DNA sequence: TGTGCCAGCAGCTTATCTAGCGGGAGTCGATACGAGCAGTACTTC. Protein product: CASSLSSGSRYEQYF.

This clonotype has more than one count but fewer than ten. The chain links TRBV6-2 or TRBV6-3 to TRBJ1-5, with unresolved D. CDR1 and CDR2 (germline): MNHEY, SVGEGT. V lost 4 bases to trimming and J lost 9 bases, with 10 bases between them. CDR3 length: 12 residues. The CDR3 region is CASSSWTSPQHF. CDR3 DNA sequence: TGTGCCAGCAGTTCCTGGACCTCGCCCCAGCATTTT.

V and J are TRBV12-3 or TRBV12-4 and TRBJ2-1, with D uncertain. The CDR3 is 16 amino acids. V lost 3 bases and J 6 bases, leaving 18 bases between the germline ends. The CDR3 nucleotides read TGTGCCAGCAGTTTCTCCCGGGCCTTACGTGGCAATGAGCAGTTCTTC. Encoded protein: CASSFSRALRGNEQFF.

There are a few counts of this clonotype. The V and J genes are TRBV18 and TRBJ2-7; possibly TRBD1 or TRBD2 for D (5 bases each). Trimming cost V 4 bases and J 6 bases, with 13 bases left between them. The germline V gene encodes CDR1 KGHSH and CDR2 LQKENI. CDR3 length: 13 residues. The CDR3 sequence is CASSLEGFREQYF. Written as DNA, the CDR3 is TGTGCCAGCTCACTCGAGGGGTTCCGCGAGCAGTACTTC.

This clonotype was counted only a few times. The V call is TRBV5-1, the J call TRBJ2-1; 10 nucleotides align to TRBD2. The germline V gene encodes CDR1 SGHRS and CDR2 YFSETQ. V lost 4 bases to trimming and J lost 3 bases; unmatched junction nucleotides: 4. CDR3 length equals 15 residues. CDR3 residues: CASSVLAGDYNEQFF. CDR3 bases: TGCGCCAGCAGCGTCCTAGCGGGAGACTACAATGAGCAGTTCTTC.

In its sample, this clonotype was seen many times. The V and J genes are TRBV5-1 and TRBJ2-7, with D unclear. The V end lost 4 bases, the J end lost 0 bases, and 17 bases lay between the germline ends. The CDR3 is 16 amino acids. Looked up from germline, CDR1 is SGHRS and CDR2 is YFSETQ. Here the CDR3 DNA reads TGCGCCAGCAGCCCGGCCGACGGCCGCTTCTCCTACGAGCAGTACTTC. Residues: CASSPADGRFSYEQYF.

The sample holds a few counts of this clonotype. The chain joins TRBV11-2 to TRBJ2-1, with D possibly TRBD1 on 7 matching bases. V lost 6 bases, J lost 2 bases, and 17 bases lay in between. The germline gives CDR1 SGHAT, CDR2 FQNNGV. The CDR3 consists of 16 residues. The CDR3 loop is CASRRSGGTAYNEQFF. The CDR3 DNA sequence: TGTGCCAGCAGGAGGTCAGGGGGGACAGCCTACAATGAGCAGTTCTTC.

The V and J genes are TRBV28 and TRBJ2-4; D gene unclear. Per germline, CDR1 MDHEN and CDR2 SYDVKM. The ends were cut back, 5 bases at V and 2 bases at J, with 13 bases in the middle. This CDR3 has 15 amino acids. The CDR3 DNA sequence: TGTGCCAGCAGTCAGTCCCCGGGTTCCAAAAACATTCAGTACTTC. Its protein is CASSQSPGSKNIQYF.

This clonotype appeared a few times. This chain connects TRBV7-2 to TRBJ1-1, with D unresolved. Trimming stripped 1 base from V and 1 base from J, with 7 bases between. Germline assignment: CDR1 SGHTA and CDR2 FQGNSA. The CDR3 runs to 14 residues. CDR3 nucleotide sequence: TGTGCCAGCAGCTTAGTACACGGGAACACTGAAGCTTTCTTT. Translating it yields CASSLVHGNTEAFF.

The rearrangement links TRBV18 to TRBJ2-7, with 10 bases aligning to TRBD1. V dropped 5 bases and J dropped 7; count of bases not matched to a gene: 8. The CDR3 spans 14 residues. CDR1 and CDR2 from the germline V gene are KGHSH and LQKENI. The CDR3 here is CASSTGQGYGEQYF. CDR3 coding DNA: TGTGCCAGCTCAACGGGACAGGGGTATGGAGAGCAGTACTTC.

This clonotype has just a few counts. V gene TRBV5-1 combines with J gene TRBJ2-1; 7 bases agree with TRBD2. Per germline, CDR1 SGHRS and CDR2 YFSETQ. V lost 9 bases, J lost 5 bases, and 8 bases stayed unmatched. The CDR3 consists of 13 residues. The CDR3 DNA reads as TGCGCCACCAGGACTAGTGCTAACAATGAGCAGTTCTTC. Translating it yields CATRTSANNEQFF.

This chain links TRBV5-1 with TRBJ2-3; 10 positions match TRBD2. Unmatched junction bases numbered 5, after V lost 1 base and J lost 3 bases. CDR3 length equals 16 residues. Germline CDR1 is SGHRS and CDR2 is YFSETQ. The CDR3 loop is CASSLPSGSGTDTQYF. As DNA, the CDR3 is TGCGCCAGCAGCTTGCCTAGCGGGAGTGGTACAGATACGCAGTATTTT.

The J gene is TRBJ2-3, the V gene TRBV19, with D maybe TRBD2 (6 bases). CDR1 and CDR2 (germline): LNHDA, SQIVND (reference sequence). The V end was cut by 6 bases, the J end by 0 bases, with 16 bases between. CDR3 length: 16 residues. The CDR3 DNA reads as TGTGCCAGTAGCCGATTGGCCAGCGGGAGCACAGATACGCAGTATTTT. Its translation: CASSRLASGSTDTQYF.